The present T cell receptor (beta chain) was sequenced within a study of molecular identifiers for immune sequencing clone quantification. The overall study: Five portions were made in replicates from RNA of roughly 20,000 or 100,000 naive CD8 cells, and four underwent sequencing. Findings and caveats of the study: Highly expanded clones may be undercounted when identical TCR molecules share barcodes. The study found clones above 20 RNA copies held over 98% of effector molecules and under 1% in naive cells.

Via MiXCR, TCRdb re-called the PCR reads, giving one row per CDR3 protein. The sample has around 460,000 distinct CDR3 sequences, around 25% seen once. In the sort, naive CD8 T cells were defined as CD8+CD4-CCR7+CD45RA+. With respect to this clonotype: Its antigen remains unidentified. This CDR3 is missing its conserved last phenylalanine or tryptophan, likely due to a read error.

This CDR3 has 12 residues. Germline loops: CDR1 SGHRS, CDR2 YFSETQ. V was cut by 5 bases and J by 5 bases, with 10 bases left in between. This TCR was recovered from a human donor in good health. Some libraries in this study had Jurkat cell RNA spiked in. The specimen sequenced was naive CD8+ T cells from blood, with Jurkat cell RNA spiked in. As for subset: FACS-sorted CD8+CD4-CCR7+CD45RA+ naive T cells. The rearrangement uses TRBV5-1 and TRBJ1-1, with D unresolved. CDR3 loop: CASSWAGTEAFL. CDR3 bases: TGCGCCAGCAGTTGGGCCGGGACTGAAGCTTTCCTT.